This TCR beta chain was found in a study of identical twins. Study-wide points: Insertions were fewer in abundant cord blood beta clonotypes, whereas memory repertoires showed none of this pattern. Invariant MAIT and iNKT cells are populations that could partly confound zero-insertion analyses.

Comments on this clonotype: The antigen is unknown.

CDR1 and CDR2 from the germline V gene are DFQATT and SNEGSKA (reference sequence). J lost 5 bases, V lost 0 bases, and 4 bases had no gene match. CDR3 length equals 15 residues. TCRdb reprocessed the 5' RACE reads with MiXCR, giving one entry per CDR3 protein. Of fewer than 350,000 distinct CDR3 sequences listed, about 8% are singletons. The same data also went into a second study, on yellow fever vaccine responses in identical twins.

Sample: memory (CD45RO+) T cells sorted from blood. This clonotype was sampled from a woman aged 18-35 years in good health. The chain is built from TRBV20-1 and TRBJ2-5, with 12 bases aligning to TRBD2. The CDR3 DNA sequence: TGCAGTGCTAGAGAGGCTAGCGGGAGGGGTGAGACCCAGTACTTC. Translating it yields CSAREASGRGETQYF.